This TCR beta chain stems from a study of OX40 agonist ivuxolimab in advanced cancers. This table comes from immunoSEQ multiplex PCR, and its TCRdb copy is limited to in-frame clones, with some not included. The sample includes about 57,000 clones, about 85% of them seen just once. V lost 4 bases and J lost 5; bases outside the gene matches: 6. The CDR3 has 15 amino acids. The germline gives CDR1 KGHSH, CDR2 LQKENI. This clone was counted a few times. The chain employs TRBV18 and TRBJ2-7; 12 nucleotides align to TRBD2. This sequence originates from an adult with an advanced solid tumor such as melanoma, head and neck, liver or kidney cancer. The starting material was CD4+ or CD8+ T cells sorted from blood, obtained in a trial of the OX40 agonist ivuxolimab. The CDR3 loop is CASSRTSGRMDEQYF. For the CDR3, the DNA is TGTGCCAGCTCACGTACTAGCGGGAGGATGGACGAGCAGTACTTC.